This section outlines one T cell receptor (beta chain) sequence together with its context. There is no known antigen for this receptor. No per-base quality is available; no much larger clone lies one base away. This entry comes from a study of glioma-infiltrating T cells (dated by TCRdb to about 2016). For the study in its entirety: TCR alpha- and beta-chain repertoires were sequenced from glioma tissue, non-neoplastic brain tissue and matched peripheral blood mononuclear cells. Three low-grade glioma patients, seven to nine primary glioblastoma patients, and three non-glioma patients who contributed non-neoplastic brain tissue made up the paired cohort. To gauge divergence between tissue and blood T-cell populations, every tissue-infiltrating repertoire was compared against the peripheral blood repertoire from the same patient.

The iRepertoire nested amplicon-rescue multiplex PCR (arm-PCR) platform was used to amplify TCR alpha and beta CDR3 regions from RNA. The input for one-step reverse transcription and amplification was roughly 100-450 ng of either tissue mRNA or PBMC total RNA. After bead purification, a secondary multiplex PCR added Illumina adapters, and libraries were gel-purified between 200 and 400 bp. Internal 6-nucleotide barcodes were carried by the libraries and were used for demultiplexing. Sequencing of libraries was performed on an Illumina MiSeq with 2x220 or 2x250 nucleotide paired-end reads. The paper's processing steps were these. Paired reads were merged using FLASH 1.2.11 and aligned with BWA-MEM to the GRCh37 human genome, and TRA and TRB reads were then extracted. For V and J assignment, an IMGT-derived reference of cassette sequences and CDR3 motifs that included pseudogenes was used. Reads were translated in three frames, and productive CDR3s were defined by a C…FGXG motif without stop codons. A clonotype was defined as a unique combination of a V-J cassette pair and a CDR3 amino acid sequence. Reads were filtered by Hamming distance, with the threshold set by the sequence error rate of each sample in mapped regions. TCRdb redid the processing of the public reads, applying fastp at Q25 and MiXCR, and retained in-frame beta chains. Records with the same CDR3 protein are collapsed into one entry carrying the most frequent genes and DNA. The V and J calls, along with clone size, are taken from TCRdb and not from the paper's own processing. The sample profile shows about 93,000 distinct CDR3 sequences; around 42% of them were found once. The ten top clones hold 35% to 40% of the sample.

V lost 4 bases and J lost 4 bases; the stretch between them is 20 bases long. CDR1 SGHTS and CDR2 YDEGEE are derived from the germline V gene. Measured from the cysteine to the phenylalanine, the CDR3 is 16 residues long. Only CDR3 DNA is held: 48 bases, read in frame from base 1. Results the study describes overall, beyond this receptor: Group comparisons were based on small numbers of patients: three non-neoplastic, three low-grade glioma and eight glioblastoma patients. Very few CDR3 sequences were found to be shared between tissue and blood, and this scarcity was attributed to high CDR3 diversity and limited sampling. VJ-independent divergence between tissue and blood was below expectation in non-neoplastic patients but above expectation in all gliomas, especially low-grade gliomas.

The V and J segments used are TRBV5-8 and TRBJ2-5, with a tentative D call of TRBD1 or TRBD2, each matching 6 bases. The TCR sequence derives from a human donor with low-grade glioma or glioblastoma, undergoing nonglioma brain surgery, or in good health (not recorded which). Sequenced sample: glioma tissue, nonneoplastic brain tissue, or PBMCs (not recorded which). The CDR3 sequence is CASSGTVGTLGETQYF. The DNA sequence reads TGTGCCAGCAGCGGGACTGTGGGGACACTCGGAGAGACCCAGTACTTC.